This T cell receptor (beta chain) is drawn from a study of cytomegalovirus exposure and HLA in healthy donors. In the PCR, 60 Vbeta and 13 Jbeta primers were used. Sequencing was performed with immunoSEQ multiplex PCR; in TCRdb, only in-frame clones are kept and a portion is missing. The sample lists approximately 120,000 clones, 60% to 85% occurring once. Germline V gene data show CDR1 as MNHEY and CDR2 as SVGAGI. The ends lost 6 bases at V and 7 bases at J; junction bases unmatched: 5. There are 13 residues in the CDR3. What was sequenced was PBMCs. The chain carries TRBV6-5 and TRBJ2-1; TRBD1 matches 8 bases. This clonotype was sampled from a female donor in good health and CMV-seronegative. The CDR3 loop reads CASSRQGRNEQFF. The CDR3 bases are TGTGCCAGCAGCCGACAGGGGAGGAATGAGCAGTTCTTC.